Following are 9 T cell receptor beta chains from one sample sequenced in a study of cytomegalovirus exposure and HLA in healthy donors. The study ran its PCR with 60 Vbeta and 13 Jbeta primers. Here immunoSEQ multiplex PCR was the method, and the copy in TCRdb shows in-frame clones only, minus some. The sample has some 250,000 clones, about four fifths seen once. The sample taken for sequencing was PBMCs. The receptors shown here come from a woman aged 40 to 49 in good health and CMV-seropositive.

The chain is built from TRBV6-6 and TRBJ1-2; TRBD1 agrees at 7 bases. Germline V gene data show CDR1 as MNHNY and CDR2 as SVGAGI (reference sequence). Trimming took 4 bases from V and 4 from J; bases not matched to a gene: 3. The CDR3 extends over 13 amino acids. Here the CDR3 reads CASSSQGLYGYTF. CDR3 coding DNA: TGTGCCAGCAGTTCACAGGGGCTCTATGGCTACACCTTC.

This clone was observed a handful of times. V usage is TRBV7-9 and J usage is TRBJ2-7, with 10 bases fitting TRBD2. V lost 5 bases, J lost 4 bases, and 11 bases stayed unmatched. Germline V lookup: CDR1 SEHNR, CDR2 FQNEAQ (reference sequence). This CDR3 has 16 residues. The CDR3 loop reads CASSRAGQREGYEQYF. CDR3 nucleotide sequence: TGTGCCAGCAGCAGGGCCGGCCAGCGGGAGGGTTACGAGCAGTACTTC.

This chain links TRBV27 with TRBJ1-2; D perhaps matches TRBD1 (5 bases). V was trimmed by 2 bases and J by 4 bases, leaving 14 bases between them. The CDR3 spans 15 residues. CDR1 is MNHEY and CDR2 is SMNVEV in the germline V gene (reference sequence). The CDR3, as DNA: TGTGCCAGCAGTTTAAAAGGGGTCCCCCCCTATGGCTACACCTTC. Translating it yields CASSLKGVPPYGYTF.

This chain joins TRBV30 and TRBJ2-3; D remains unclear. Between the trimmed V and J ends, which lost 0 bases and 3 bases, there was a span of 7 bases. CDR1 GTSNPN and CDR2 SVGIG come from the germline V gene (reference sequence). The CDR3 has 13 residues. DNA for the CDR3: TGTGCCTGGAGTGTACTGAGGACAGATACGCAGTATTTT. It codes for CAWSVLRTDTQYF. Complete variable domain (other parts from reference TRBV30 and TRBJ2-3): SQTIHQWPATLVQPVGSPLSLECTVEGTSNPNLYWYRQAAGRGLQLLFYSVGIGQISSEVPQNLSASRPQDRQFILSSKKLLLSDSGFYLCAWSVLRTDTQYFGPGTRLTVL.

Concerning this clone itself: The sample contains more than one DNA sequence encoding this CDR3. This CDR3 is CASSQAERAEKLFF. The DNA of the CDR3 is TGCGCCAGCAGCCAAGCGGAGAGGGCTGAAAAACTGTTTTTT. The chain carries TRBV4-1 and TRBJ1-4; D unclear. V lost 1 base and J 7 bases, leaving 10 bases between the germline ends. Per germline, CDR1 MGHRA and CDR2 YSYEKL. The CDR3 loop spans 14 amino acids.

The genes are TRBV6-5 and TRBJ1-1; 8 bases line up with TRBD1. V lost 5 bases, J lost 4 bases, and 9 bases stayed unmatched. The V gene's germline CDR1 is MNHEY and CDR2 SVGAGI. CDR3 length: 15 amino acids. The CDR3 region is CASSPGQGSFTEAFF. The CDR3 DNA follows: TGTGCCAGCAGTCCCGGACAGGGTAGTTTCACTGAAGCTTTCTTT.

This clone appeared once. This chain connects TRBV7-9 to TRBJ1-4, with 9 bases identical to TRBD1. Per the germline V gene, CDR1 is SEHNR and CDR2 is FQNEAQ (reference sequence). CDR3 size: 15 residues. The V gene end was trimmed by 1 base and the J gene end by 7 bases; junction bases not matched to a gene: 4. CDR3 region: CASSLGGTGFEKLFF. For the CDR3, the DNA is TGTGCCAGCAGCTTAGGTGGGACAGGGTTTGAAAAACTGTTTTTT.

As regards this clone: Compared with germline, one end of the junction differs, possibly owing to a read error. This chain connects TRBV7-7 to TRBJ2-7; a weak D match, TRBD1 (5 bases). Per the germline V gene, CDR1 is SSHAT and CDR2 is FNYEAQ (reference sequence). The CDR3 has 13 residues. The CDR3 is CASSFSDTYEQYF. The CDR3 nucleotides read TGTGCTAGCAGCTTCTCGGACACATACGAGCAGTACTTC. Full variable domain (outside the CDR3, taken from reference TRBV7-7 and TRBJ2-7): GAGVSQSPRYKVTKRGQDVTLRCDPISSHATLYWYQQALGQGPEFLTYFNYEAQPDKSGLPSDRFSAERPEGSISTLTIQRTEQRDSAMYRCASSFSDTYEQYFGPGTRLTVT.

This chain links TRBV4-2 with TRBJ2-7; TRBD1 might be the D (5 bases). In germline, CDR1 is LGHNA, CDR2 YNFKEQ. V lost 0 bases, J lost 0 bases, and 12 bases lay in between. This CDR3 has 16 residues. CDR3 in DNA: TGTGCCAGCAGCCAAGAGGTGACAGTGGCCTCCTACGAGCAGTACTTC. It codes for CASSQEVTVASYEQYF.